These 30 T cell receptor beta chains were all obtained from the same sample, sequenced in a study of blood T cell repertoires in COVID-19. Repertoires were generated with immunoSEQ multiplex PCR, while TCRdb's copy carries only in-frame clones and drops some. Here the sample spans a few hundred thousand clones, 75% to 85% being singletons. Sequencing used peripheral blood. The receptors derive from an older woman with COVID-19, enrolled during active disease.

The V call is TRBV9, the J call TRBJ1-3; weak D call: TRBD1 (5 bases). The CDR3 length is 18 residues. V lost 0 bases and J lost 4, with 20 bases in between. From germline, CDR1 is SGDLS and CDR2 YYNGEE. This CDR3 reads CASSVGMAEVGLGNTIYF. The CDR3 nucleotides read TGTGCCAGCAGCGTAGGAATGGCTGAAGTGGGGCTCGGAAACACCATATATTTT.

The V gene is TRBV21-1, the J gene TRBJ2-6; TRBD2, the table's D call, lacks a check against the DNA. TRBV21-1 is deemed a pseudogene. The CDR3 has 16 amino acids. CDR3 nucleotide sequence: TGTGCCAGCAGCAAATTTACGGGATCTGGGGCCAACGTCCTGACTTTC. Protein: CASSKFTGSGANVLTF.

The chain couples TRBV5-5 to TRBJ1-2; 7 bases agree with TRBD1. The germline gives CDR1 SGHKS, CDR2 YYEKEE (reference sequence). The length of the CDR3 is 13 residues. Germline trimming cut 2 bases from V and 6 bases from J; bases unmatched to any gene: 4. CDR3 sequence: CASSFLGGDGYTF. The CDR3 DNA follows: TGTGCCAGCAGCTTTCTAGGGGGCGATGGCTACACCTTC.

This sequence joins TRBV2 and TRBJ2-7, with 10 bases lining up with TRBD2. J lost 5 bases, V lost 7 bases, and 11 bases had no gene match. The CDR3 contains 15 residues. The V gene's germline CDR1 is SNHLY and CDR2 FYNNEI. This CDR3 reads CASTREVAGGDEQYF. The CDR3 DNA reads as TGTGCCAGCACCCGGGAGGTAGCGGGAGGAGACGAGCAGTACTTC. Looking up the rest from reference TRBV2 and TRBJ2-7 gives the full variable domain: EPEVTQTPSHQVTQMGQEVILRCVPISNHLYFYWYRQILGQKVEFLVSFYNNEISEKSEIFDDQFSVERPDGSNFTLKIRSTKLEDSAMYFCASTREVAGGDEQYFGPGTRLTVT.

This chain uses TRBV7-3 with TRBJ2-2; tentatively, D is TRBD2 (6 bases). CDR3 length: 15 residues. CDR1 and CDR2 from the germline V gene are SGHTA and FQGTGA. Trimming took off 4 bases at V and 2 bases at J, with 11 bases between the two ends. The CDR3 coding sequence is TGTGCCAGCAGCTCGGGACTTTTTAACACCGGGGAGCTGTTTTTT. Residues: CASSSGLFNTGELFF.

The chain links TRBV29-1 to TRBJ1-2; unclear D gene. V was shortened by 2 bases and J by 0 bases, with 16 bases between the two germline ends. Germline loops: CDR1 SQVTM, CDR2 ANQGSEA. The CDR3 is 16 residues long. CDR3 protein: CSVELIYLPANYGYTF. The CDR3 DNA is TGCAGCGTTGAACTTATCTACCTCCCGGCTAACTATGGCTACACCTTC.

The chain recombines TRBV4-3 with TRBJ1-4; 9 nucleotides match TRBD1. The V gene end was trimmed by 0 bases and the J gene end by 10 bases; junction bases not matched to a gene: 3. Germline V lookup: CDR1 LGHNA, CDR2 YSLEER. The CDR3 length is 14 residues. Written as DNA, the CDR3 is TGCGCCAGCAGCCAAGAGGGACAGGGACGAAAACTGTTTTTT. As protein: CASSQEGQGRKLFF.

Concerning this clone itself: The sample holds other DNA sequences that translate to the same CDR3. The chain joins TRBV19 to TRBJ2-3, with TRBD2 as a possible D gene (6 bases). The V and J ends lost 2 bases and 0 bases respectively, with 9 bases between them. The V gene's germline CDR1 is LNHDA and CDR2 SQIVND (reference sequence). The CDR3 length is 15 residues. The CDR3 coding sequence is TGTGCCAGTAGTATACGCAGCGGGAGCACAGATACGCAGTATTTT. This sequence encodes CASSIRSGSTDTQYF.

This clone came up a few times. J is TRBJ1-2 and V is TRBV5-4; 9 nucleotides line up with TRBD1. The CDR3 sequence is 15 residues long. Germline loops: CDR1 SGHNT, CDR2 YYREEE (reference sequence). V gave up 2 bases and J gave up 4 bases; unmatched junction bases: 6. DNA of the CDR3: TGTGCCAGCAGCTTACAGGGGGCGCAGGGCTATGGCTACACCTTC. As protein: CASSLQGAQGYGYTF.

The chain couples TRBV7-9 to TRBJ1-2, with TRBD1 matching 11 bases. The CDR3 length is 14 residues. Germline CDR1 and CDR2: SEHNR and FQNEAQ (reference sequence). Trimming at V came to 8 bases and at J to 6 bases, leaving 8 bases not matched to a gene. CDR3 DNA sequence: TGTGCCAGCCAATGGACAGGGGGCGCCAATGGCTACACCTTC. Protein product: CASQWTGGANGYTF.

J is TRBJ2-3 and V is TRBV7-2; D may be TRBD2 (7 bases). Germline loops: CDR1 SGHTA, CDR2 FQGNSA. V was clipped by 2 bases and J by 4 bases, with 16 bases between them. The CDR3 loop spans 16 amino acids. CDR3 region: CASSLLGGGLADTQYF. CDR3 nucleotides: TGTGCCAGCAGCTTATTAGGGGGAGGGCTGGCAGATACGCAGTATTTT.

The chain employs TRBV19 and TRBJ2-5, with TRBD2 matching over 7 bases. The CDR3 runs 13 residues. CDR1 is LNHDA, CDR2 SQIVND, per germline (reference sequence). J was trimmed by 7 bases and V by 5 bases; bases with no gene match: 7. CDR3 sequence reads: CASSDSGARTQYF. The CDR3 bases are TGTGCCAGTAGTGACAGCGGGGCACGGACCCAGTACTTC.

This sequence joins TRBV15 and TRBJ1-2; D gene ambiguous. The CDR3 has 12 residues. Per the germline V gene, CDR1 is LNHNV and CDR2 is YYDKDF (reference sequence). V was shortened by 0 bases and J by 7 bases, with 6 bases between the two germline ends. In nucleotides, the CDR3 is TGTGCCACCAGCAGAGATCTACGTGGCTACACCTTC. Its translation is CATSRDLRGYTF.

CDR3 nucleotide sequence: TGTGCCAGCAGTTTAATGCAGCGTCCTAACTATGGCTACACCTTC. Amino acid sequence: CASSLMQRPNYGYTF. This chain links TRBV27 with TRBJ1-2; the D is unclear. The CDR3 consists of 15 residues. Germline CDR1 is MNHEY and CDR2 is SMNVEV (reference sequence). Trimming took 2 bases from V and 0 from J, leaving 10 bases between them.

The genes are TRBV6-5 and TRBJ2-7, with 11 bases aligning to TRBD2. From germline, CDR1 is MNHEY and CDR2 SVGAGI. Trimming took 6 bases from V and 3 from J; bases not matched to a gene: 7. The CDR3 spans 15 residues. The CDR3 sequence is CASRKTSGTNYEQYF. The CDR3 coding sequence is TGTGCCAGCAGGAAGACTAGCGGGACGAACTACGAGCAGTACTTC.

This chain uses TRBV29-1 with TRBJ2-5; tentative D call: TRBD1 (5 bases). The CDR3 runs to 10 residues. Germline lookup yields CDR1 SQVTM and CDR2 ANQGSEA. V was shortened by 8 bases and J by 7 bases, with 11 bases between the two germline ends. CDR3 DNA sequence: TGCAGCCTTGGCCAGGGGACCCAGTACTTC. Encoded protein: CSLGQGTQYF.

This chain links TRBV7-9 with TRBJ1-5; D is perhaps TRBD1 (5 bases). The CDR3 is made up of 14 amino acids. Germline V gene sequence: CDR1 SEHNR, CDR2 FQNEAQ (reference sequence). V shed 4 bases and J shed 1 base, with 8 bases lying between them. CDR3: CASSSQESNQPQHF. Here the CDR3 DNA reads TGTGCCAGCAGCTCACAGGAAAGCAATCAGCCCCAGCATTTT.

This sequence joins TRBV11-3 and TRBJ2-1; D possibly corresponds to TRBD2 (6 bases). This CDR3 is built from 14 residues. In germline, CDR1 is SGHNT, CDR2 YENEEA. V lost 5 bases to trimming and J lost 1 base, with 9 bases between them. CDR3 nucleotide sequence: TGTGCCAGCAGCAGTGGGGGGTCCTACAATGAGCAGTTCTTC. Translated: CASSSGGSYNEQFF.

The chain joins TRBV30 to TRBJ1-5; D might be TRBD1 (5 bases). The V gene's germline CDR1 is GTSNPN and CDR2 SVGIG (reference sequence). This CDR3 comprises 14 residues. With 0 bases removed from V and 3 bases from J, the gap between germline ends came to 9 bases. The CDR3 protein is CAWSVPRDNQPQHF. CDR3 coding DNA: TGTGCCTGGAGTGTACCCAGGGACAATCAGCCCCAGCATTTT.

The V gene is TRBV5-1, the J gene TRBJ2-3; 9 nucleotides line up with TRBD2. The CDR3 totals 16 residues. After removal of 0 bases from V and 2 bases from J, the junction contained 4 bases not matched to a gene. CDR1 is SGHRS and CDR2 is YFSETQ in the germline V gene. This CDR3 is CASSLGLAELTDTQYF. The CDR3 nucleotides read TGCGCCAGCAGCTTGGGACTAGCGGAACTCACAGATACGCAGTATTTT.

The rearrangement links TRBV6-5 to TRBJ1-1; D ambiguous. Germline V gene data show CDR1 as MNHEY and CDR2 as SVGAGI. The length of the CDR3 is 15 residues. V was pared by 6 bases and J by 1 base, with 15 bases between. The CDR3 sequence is CASRYLGLKNTEAFF. CDR3 bases: TGTGCCAGCAGGTACCTTGGGCTCAAGAACACTGAAGCTTTCTTT.

The chain joins TRBV29-1 to TRBJ1-1; possibly TRBD1 for D (5 bases). Per the germline V gene, CDR1 is SQVTM and CDR2 is ANQGSEA. This CDR3 is 13 amino acids long. Trimming took 0 bases from V and 10 from J, leaving 15 bases between them. CDR3 DNA sequence: TGCAGCGTTGAAGATGGTTTGGCGGGGGTAGCTTTCTTT. Its translation: CSVEDGLAGVAFF.

As regards this clone: At one boundary the junction diverges from the germline segment, which might be a read error. Here the CDR3 DNA reads TGTGCTAGCAGCCCCCGCTTAGCGGGAGAGGAGACCCAGTACTTC. Protein sequence: CASSPRLAGEETQYF. This rearrangement joins TRBV7-7 to TRBJ2-5; TRBD2 matches 9 bases. From germline, CDR1 is SSHAT and CDR2 FNYEAQ (reference sequence). The CDR3 consists of 15 residues.

The chain couples TRBV11-2 to TRBJ1-1, with D perhaps matching TRBD1 (5 bases). Germline V gives CDR1 SGHAT, CDR2 FQNNGV. V lost 7 bases and J 1 base, leaving 22 bases between the germline ends. CDR3 length equals 17 residues. Written as DNA, the CDR3 is TGTGCCAGCAACGATAGGGGATGGGGGGGAACGAACACTGAAGCTTTCTTT. It translates to CASNDRGWGGTNTEAFF.

V usage is TRBV19 and J usage is TRBJ1-1; D is undetermined. Germline assignment: CDR1 LNHDA and CDR2 SQIVND (reference sequence). The CDR3 consists of 13 residues. V was clipped by 7 bases and J by 5 bases, with 14 bases between them. CDR3 sequence reads: CASTSAGETEAFF. Here the CDR3 DNA reads TGTGCCAGTACCAGTGCTGGGGAGACTGAAGCTTTCTTT.

V is TRBV24-1 and J is TRBJ1-2, with D possibly matching TRBD1 (6 bases). This CDR3 spans 11 amino acids. The germline V and J ends were trimmed by 7 bases and 8 bases, with 10 bases remaining between them. Germline CDR1 reads KGHDR; CDR2 reads SFDVKD. CDR3 region: CATSRGRGYTF. CDR3 DNA: TGTGCCACCAGCAGGGGACGGGGCTACACCTTC.

The chain combines TRBV1 with TRBJ1-6; the table's D gene call, TRBD1, was not cross checked with the DNA. TRBV1 is assigned pseudogene status. CDR3 size: 17 residues. The CDR3 spells CTSSQDDRGRANSPLHF. CDR3 nucleotides: TGCACCAGCAGCCAAGATGACAGGGGGCGGGCTAATTCACCCCTCCACTTT.

V usage is TRBV5-6 and J usage is TRBJ1-2, with TRBD1 matching 7 bases. The CDR3 extends over 17 amino acids. V was clipped by 3 bases and J by 0 bases; unmatched bases: 11. Germline V gene lookup returns CDR1 SGHDT and CDR2 YYEEEE. The CDR3 loop is CASSSPIDRASNYGYTF. In DNA, the CDR3 is TGTGCCAGCAGCTCCCCGATCGACAGGGCTTCTAACTATGGCTACACCTTC. Filled out from reference TRBV5-6 and TRBJ1-2, the complete variable domain reads DAGVTQSPTHLIKTRGQQVTLRCSPKSGHDTVSWYQQALGQGPQFIFQYYEEEERQRGNFPDRFSGHQFPNYSSELNVNALLLGDSALYLCASSSPIDRASNYGYTFGSGTRLTVV.

V gene TRBV4-2 combines with J gene TRBJ1-1, with 9 nucleotides matching TRBD1. CDR3 length: 15 amino acids. Looked up from germline, CDR1 is LGHNA and CDR2 is YNFKEQ. Trimming at V came to 3 bases and at J to 4 bases, leaving 6 bases not matched to a gene. The CDR3 loop reads CASSHSGTGITEAFF. CDR3 sequence (DNA): TGTGCCAGCAGCCACTCCGGGACAGGGATCACTGAAGCTTTCTTT.

This clone has only one observation. The chain combines TRBV19 with TRBJ2-6; D is unclear. The germline V gene encodes CDR1 LNHDA and CDR2 SQIVND (reference sequence). The CDR3 is 13 amino acids. V was pared by 6 bases and J by 1 base, with 4 bases between. CDR3 bases: TGTGCCAGTAGGAGGTCTGGGGCCAACGTCCTGACTTTC. Its translation is CASRRSGANVLTF. The variable domain in full, with the rest retrieved from reference TRBV19 and TRBJ2-6, is DGGITQSPKYLFRKEGQNVTLSCEQNLNHDAMYWYRQDPGQGLRLIYYSQIVNDFQKGDIAEGYSVSREKKESFPLTVTSAQKNPTAFYLCASRRSGANVLTFGAGSRLTVL.